This paragraph reports one T cell receptor (beta chain). This sample is drawn from a study of memory CD4+ T cells and cytomegalovirus serostatus. Clones were read by immunoSEQ multiplex PCR, and TCRdb kept only the in-frame ones, dropping some. Of nearly 60,000 clones in the sample, about three quarters are singletons; the top ten hold 0.8% to 1.2%. The sort gate was single viable CD3+CD4+CD8-CD45RO+ cells for memory CD4+ T cells. The V gene's germline CDR1 is ENHRY and CDR2 SYGVKD. V lost 5 bases, J lost 2 bases, and 9 bases stayed unmatched. The CDR3 spans 16 residues. The sequence was collected from an adult in good health and CMV-seronegative. The chain combines TRBV10-3 with TRBJ2-7, with 10 positions matching TRBD2. The specimen was memory CD4+ T cells from blood. The CDR3 spells CAISSSTSGKTYEQYF. In nucleotides, the CDR3 is TGTGCCATCAGTTCATCAACTAGCGGGAAAACCTACGAGCAGTACTTC.